The 18 T cell receptor beta chains listed next were all sequenced from one sample in a study of blood T cell repertoires in COVID-19. The repertoire was sequenced with immunoSEQ multiplex PCR; TCRdb's copy has only in-frame clones and lacks some. Of some 22,000 clones in the sample, roughly 85% are singletons; the top ten hold about 20%. Sequencing was carried out using peripheral blood. The receptors come from a man aged 70-80 years in a cohort sampled during active COVID-19.

The CDR3 bases are TGTGCCAGCAGTTTTTCCATCCAAGAGACCCAGTACTTC. It encodes CASSFSIQETQYF. The rearrangement links TRBV27 to TRBJ2-5; D ambiguous. Germline assignment: CDR1 MNHEY and CDR2 SMNVEV (reference sequence). V lost 3 bases and J 1 base, leaving 6 bases between the germline ends. The CDR3 covers 13 residues.

The chain joins TRBV4-2 to TRBJ2-7; D is unclear. The germline V gene encodes CDR1 LGHNA and CDR2 YNFKEQ. V was trimmed by 1 base and J by 5 bases, leaving 3 bases between them. The CDR3 is 11 residues long. CDR3 nucleotides: TGTGCCAGCAGCCAAGGTAACGAGCAGTACTTC. It specifies CASSQGNEQYF.

The chain's CDR3 is CATSTQGGYEQYF. CDR3 sequence (DNA): TGTGCCACCAGCACTCAGGGGGGTTACGAGCAGTACTTC. This chain connects TRBV15 to TRBJ2-7, with TRBD1 as a possible D gene (7 bases). The germline V and J ends were trimmed by 4 bases and 4 bases, with 11 bases remaining between them. The CDR3 covers 13 residues. CDR1 and CDR2 (germline): LNHNV, YYDKDF (reference sequence). Using reference TRBV15 and TRBJ2-7 for the parts outside the CDR3, the full variable domain is DAMVIQNPRYQVTQFGKPVTLSCSQTLNHNVMYWYQQKSSQAPKLLFHYYDKDFNNEADTPDNFQSRRPNTSFCFLDIRSPGLGDTAMYLCATSTQGGYEQYFGPGTRLTVT.

The V call is TRBV18, the J call TRBJ2-6; no firm D call. The germline V gene has CDR1 KGHSH and CDR2 LQKENI. The CDR3 totals 18 residues. V was trimmed by 1 base and J by 0 bases, leaving 13 bases between them. CDR3 nucleotide sequence: TGTGCCAGCTCACCACGAAGCGACGGTTTCTCTGGGGCCAACGTCCTGACTTTC. It translates to CASSPRSDGFSGANVLTF.

V gene TRBV18 combines with J gene TRBJ2-7; 8 bases are a match to TRBD1. Per the germline V gene, CDR1 is KGHSH and CDR2 is LQKENI. The J segment lost 7 bases and the V segment lost 3 bases, leaving 11 bases of the junction unmatched. The CDR3 has 15 residues. CDR3 DNA: TGTGCCAGCTCACCTCCGGGACAGGCCTCGGGGGAGCAGTACTTC. Translation: CASSPPGQASGEQYF.

This clone appeared a few times. The J gene is TRBJ2-5, the V gene TRBV12-3 or TRBV12-4; D gene ambiguous. The V end was cut by 6 bases, the J end by 7 bases, with 12 bases between. The CDR3 sequence is 12 residues long. The chain's CDR3 is CASRTNLGTQYF. The CDR3 nucleotides read TGTGCCAGCAGAACCAACCTCGGGACCCAGTACTTC.

V gene TRBV7-3 combines with J gene TRBJ2-1, with TRBD2 matching 7 bases. The V gene's germline CDR1 is SGHTA and CDR2 FQGTGA. After removal of 3 bases from V and 6 bases from J, the junction contained 5 bases not matched to a gene. The CDR3 loop spans 14 amino acids. The CDR3, as DNA: TGTGCCAGCAGCTTCTCTAGCGGCTCCAATGAGCAGTTCTTC. Protein: CASSFSSGSNEQFF.

The CDR3 loop reads CASSATWGLELFF. DNA for the CDR3: TGTGCCAGCAGCGCAACCTGGGGCTTGGAACTGTTTTTT. This chain connects TRBV7-9 to TRBJ1-4, with D possibly matching TRBD1 (5 bases). Germline loops: CDR1 SEHNR, CDR2 FQNEAQ (reference sequence). The CDR3 contains 13 residues. V dropped 5 bases and J dropped 12 bases, with 16 bases sitting between them.

This chain links TRBV6-5 with TRBJ1-1; 8 nucleotides line up with TRBD1. CDR3 length equals 15 residues. CDR1 is MNHEY and CDR2 is SVGAGI in the germline V gene. After removal of 4 bases from V and 1 base from J, the junction contained 5 bases not matched to a gene. DNA for the CDR3: TGTGCCAGCAGTTCTGACAGGGGATCGAACACTGAAGCTTTCTTT. Translated: CASSSDRGSNTEAFF.

This chain joins TRBV3-1 (or the pseudogene TRBV3-2) and TRBJ2-7; D gene unclear. CDR1 is LGHDT, CDR2 YNNKEL, per germline (reference sequence). The CDR3 has 13 residues. The V end was cut by 4 bases, the J end by 6 bases, with 13 bases between. In DNA form, the CDR3 reads TGTGCCAGCAGCCGAAGCCGAGGTGGCGAGCAGTACTTC. It specifies CASSRSRGGEQYF.

V gene TRBV5-1 combines with J gene TRBJ2-3; 9 nucleotides match TRBD2. V dropped 4 bases and J dropped 0; count of bases not matched to a gene: 3. The germline V gene encodes CDR1 SGHRS and CDR2 YFSETQ. The CDR3 sequence is 15 residues long. CDR3 nucleotide sequence: TGCGCCAGCAGCCAGACTAGCGGCAGCACAGATACGCAGTATTTT. Amino acid sequence: CASSQTSGSTDTQYF.

This rearrangement joins TRBV2 to TRBJ2-7; 10 bases agree with TRBD2. The CDR3 contains 15 residues. Per germline, CDR1 SNHLY and CDR2 FYNNEI. The trim removed 8 bases at V and 4 bases at J, leaving 11 bases unmatched. The CDR3 spells CASGLADYGSYEQYF. DNA of the CDR3: TGTGCCAGCGGACTAGCGGACTACGGGAGTTACGAGCAGTACTTC.

The chain uses TRBV6-6 and TRBJ1-3; D gene unclear. The CDR3 consists of 15 residues. The germline gives CDR1 MNHNY, CDR2 SVGAGI (reference sequence). The V gene lost 6 bases and the J gene lost 0 bases, with 12 bases spanning the gap. DNA of the CDR3: TGTGCCAGCAGACCGGGAGGGTTCTCTGGAAACACCATATATTTT. Encoded protein: CASRPGGFSGNTIYF.

A single count supports this clone. The chain is built from TRBV28 and TRBJ2-1, with D possibly being TRBD2 (6 bases). This CDR3 has 14 residues. V lost 7 bases, J lost 4 bases, and 14 bases lay in between. Germline values: CDR1 MDHEN, CDR2 SYDVKM. CDR3 sequence reads: CASKSGDSYNEQFF. As DNA, the CDR3 is TGTGCCAGCAAGTCCGGGGACTCTTACAATGAGCAGTTCTTC.

V is TRBV5-1 and J is TRBJ2-2; possible D gene TRBD1, 6 bases. V dropped 4 bases and J dropped 4 bases, with 14 bases sitting between them. The CDR3 extends over 15 amino acids. Germline CDR1 is SGHRS and CDR2 is YFSETQ. CDR3 DNA: TGCGCCAGCAGCCCACAGGGATCGAGCACCGGGGAGCTGTTTTTT. It yields the protein CASSPQGSSTGELFF.

The chain combines TRBV6-5 with TRBJ2-7; 9 positions match TRBD1. The CDR3 totals 15 residues. Per germline, CDR1 MNHEY and CDR2 SVGAGI. The J segment lost 3 bases and the V segment lost 5 bases, leaving 8 bases of the junction unmatched. In nucleotides, the CDR3 is TGTGCCAGCAGTCAGACCGGGACAGGGATCTACGAGCAGTACTTC. This gives the protein CASSQTGTGIYEQYF.

V and J are TRBV7-9 and TRBJ1-3; no reliable D call. Trimming took 2 bases from V and 0 from J, leaving 5 bases between them. Per the germline V gene, CDR1 is SEHNR and CDR2 is FQNEAQ (reference sequence). The CDR3 extends over 14 amino acids. The CDR3 nucleotides read TGTGCCAGCAGCTTAACGAGCTCTGGAAACACCATATATTTT. Translation gives CASSLTSSGNTIYF.

This rearrangement joins TRBV25-1 to TRBJ1-6; D unresolved. This CDR3 is built from 14 residues. Germline CDR1 reads MGHDK; CDR2 reads SYGVNS. V lost 5 bases and J lost 3, with 8 bases in between. The CDR3 DNA follows: TGTGCCAGCAGTCGAGGAGGCTATAATTCACCCCTCCACTTT. Its protein is CASSRGGYNSPLHF.